Only one count was recorded for the clone carrying this TCR beta chain. The trim removed 4 bases at V and 8 bases at J, leaving 8 bases unmatched. Germline V gene lookup returns CDR1 LGHDT and CDR2 YNNKEL (reference sequence). The CDR3 is 14 residues long. This sample was included in a study of blood T cell repertoires in COVID-19. Whole-study context: The United States, Italy and Spain were the sources of the acute and convalescent COVID-19 samples.

Assay used: immunoSEQ multiplex PCR; TCRdb lists only in-frame clones, some missing. The table has fewer than 150,000 clones, approximately 80% seen once; the top ten hold 1.5% to 2%. Participants spanned ages about 18 to 95 years and resided in 20 to 30 US areas. Donors were grouped by their self-reported clinical history. Exposed enrollees had met someone with a PCR-confirmed or clinician-diagnosed COVID-19 case at some point within the 2 weeks before study entry. This rearrangement joins TRBV3-1 (or the pseudogene TRBV3-2) to TRBJ1-2; TRBD1 matches at 9 bases. Sequenced input: PBMCs or T cells enriched from blood (not recorded which). This sequence originates from a woman aged 18-35 years who had been exposed to COVID-19. CDR3 nucleotides: TGTGCCAGCAGCCCGGAAACAGGGGGCCTAGGCTACACCTTC. This sequence encodes CASSPETGGLGYTF.